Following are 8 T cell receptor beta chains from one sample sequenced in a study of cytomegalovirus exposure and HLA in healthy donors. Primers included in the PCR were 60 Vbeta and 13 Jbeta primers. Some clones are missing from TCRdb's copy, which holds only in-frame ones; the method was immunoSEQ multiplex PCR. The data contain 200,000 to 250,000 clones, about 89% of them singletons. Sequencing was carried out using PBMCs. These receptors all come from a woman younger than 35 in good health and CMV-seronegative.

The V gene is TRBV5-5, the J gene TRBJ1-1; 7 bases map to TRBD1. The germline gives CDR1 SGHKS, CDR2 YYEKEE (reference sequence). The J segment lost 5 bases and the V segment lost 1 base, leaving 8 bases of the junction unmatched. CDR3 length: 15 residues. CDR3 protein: CASSLRGGEGTEAFF. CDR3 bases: TGTGCCAGCAGCTTGAGAGGGGGCGAAGGGACTGAAGCTTTCTTT.

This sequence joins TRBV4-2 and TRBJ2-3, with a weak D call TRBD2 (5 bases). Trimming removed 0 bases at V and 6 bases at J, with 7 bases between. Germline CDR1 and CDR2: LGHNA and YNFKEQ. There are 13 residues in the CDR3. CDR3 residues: CASSQDWEDTQYF. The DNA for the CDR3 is TGTGCCAGCAGCCAAGATTGGGAGGATACGCAGTATTTT.

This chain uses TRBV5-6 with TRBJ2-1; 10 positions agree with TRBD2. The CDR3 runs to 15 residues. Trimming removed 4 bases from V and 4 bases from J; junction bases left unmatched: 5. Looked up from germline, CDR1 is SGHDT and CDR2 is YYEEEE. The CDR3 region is CASSQSGRAYNEQFF. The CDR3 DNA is TGTGCCAGCAGCCAAAGCGGGAGGGCTTACAATGAGCAGTTCTTC.

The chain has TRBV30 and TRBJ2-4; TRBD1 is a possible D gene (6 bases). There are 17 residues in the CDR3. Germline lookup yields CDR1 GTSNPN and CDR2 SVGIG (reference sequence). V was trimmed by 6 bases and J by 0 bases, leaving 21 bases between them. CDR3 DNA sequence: TGTGCCTGCCTACCCGGACAGACATCCTTAGCCAAAAACATTCAGTACTTC. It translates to CACLPGQTSLAKNIQYF.

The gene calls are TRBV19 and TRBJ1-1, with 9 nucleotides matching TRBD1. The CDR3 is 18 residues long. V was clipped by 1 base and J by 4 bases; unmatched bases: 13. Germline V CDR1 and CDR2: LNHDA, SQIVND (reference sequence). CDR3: CASSIGVGDRESGTEAFF. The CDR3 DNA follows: TGTGCCAGTAGTATAGGCGTGGGGGACAGGGAGTCGGGCACTGAAGCTTTCTTT.

The CDR3 DNA sequence: TGTGCCAGCAGCAAAGTGGCGGGGGCGGGATATGGCTACACCTTC. It yields the protein CASSKVAGAGYGYTF. This chain uses TRBV21-1 with TRBJ1-2. TRBV21-1 is labeled a pseudogene. This CDR3 comprises 15 residues.

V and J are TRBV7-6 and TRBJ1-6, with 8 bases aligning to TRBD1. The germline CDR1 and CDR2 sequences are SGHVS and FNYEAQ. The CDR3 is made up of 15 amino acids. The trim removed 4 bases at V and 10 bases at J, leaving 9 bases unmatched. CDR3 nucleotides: TGTGCCAGCAGCTCCGACAGGGGAACAAGGTCACCCCTCCACTTT. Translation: CASSSDRGTRSPLHF.

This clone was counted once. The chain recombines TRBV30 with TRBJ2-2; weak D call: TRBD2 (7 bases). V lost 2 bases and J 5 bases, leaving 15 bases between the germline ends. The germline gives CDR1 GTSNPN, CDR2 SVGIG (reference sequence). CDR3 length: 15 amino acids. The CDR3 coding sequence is TGTGCCTGGAGTCGAGGGGGGGTAGGAACCGGGGAGCTGTTTTTT. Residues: CAWSRGGVGTGELFF.